What follows is one T cell receptor beta chain and its context. This sample is drawn from a study of monozygotic twins with inflammatory bowel disease. Germline V gives CDR1 MNHEY, CDR2 SVGAGI. This CDR3 region has 14 residues. TCRdb re-called the 5' RACE reads; every CDR3 protein appears as one record, without DNA. The sample totals about 450,000 distinct CDR3 sequences; its top ten clones hold 2% to 3%. Sequenced sample: blood. This receptor was taken from a human donor with ulcerative colitis or Crohn's disease, or a healthy co-twin of an affected twin (not recorded which). The chain combines TRBV6-5 with TRBJ2-3. CDR3 sequence reads: CASSYDGSTDTQYF.